This paragraph reports one TCR beta chain. Its matching antigen is unknown. This specimen belongs to a study of cytomegalovirus exposure and HLA in healthy donors. Findings and caveats of the study: Diagnosis of cytomegalovirus status made by the classifier reportedly showed high specificity and sensitivity.

Germline assignment: CDR1 SGDLS and CDR2 YYNGEE. CDR3 size: 14 residues. J lost 7 bases, V lost 0 bases, and 2 bases had no gene match. The PCR ran on 60 Vbeta and 13 Jbeta primers. Clones were sequenced by immunoSEQ multiplex PCR, and TCRdb holds only the in-frame ones, with some missing. There are over 200,000 clones in the sample; 80% to 90% occur only once, and about 1% lies in the top ten. The clonotype was recovered from a woman aged 18-29 years in good health and CMV-seronegative. What was sequenced was PBMCs. The chain uses TRBV9 and TRBJ2-1; 9 bases map to TRBD2. The DNA of the CDR3 is TGTGCCAGCAGCGTAGGGACTAGCGAAAATGAGCAGTTCTTC. The encoded protein is CASSVGTSENEQFF.